This is a list of T cell receptor beta chains from one sample in a study of preoperative IRX-2 immunotherapy in early breast cancer. Here immunoSEQ multiplex PCR was the method, and the copy in TCRdb shows in-frame clones only, minus some. Found here are fewer than 25,000 clones, approximately 90% of them singletons; the top ten hold over 25%. The sample was tumor tissue, taken after IRX-2 immunotherapy. The receptors shown here come from a human donor with breast cancer. Each CDR3 is given with its conserved first and last residue. D genes are given only for firm matches. Clone size, where shown, is once, few, many, or a class for clones that have expanded.

D,size,V,J,DNA,CDR3
TRBD1,NA,TRBV6-5,TRBJ1-2,TGTGCCAGCAGTTATTACACGGGACAGGGGAGCTATGGCTACACCTTC,CASSYYTGQGSYGYTF
TRBD1,once,TRBV2,TRBJ1-5,TGTGCCAGCAGTGGGACAGGGCCACCCCAGCATTTT,CASSGTGPPQHF
TRBD1,NA,TRBV9,TRBJ2-1,TGTGCCAGCAGCGTAGGATTTACAGGGGGCAGGAATGAGCAGTTCTTC,CASSVGFTGGRNEQFF
TRBD1,few,TRBV10-3,TRBJ1-2,TGTGCCATCCGAGAAGGAGGGGGCAACTATGGCTACACCTTC,CAIREGGGNYGYTF
TRBD1,few,TRBV4-2,TRBJ1-1,TGTGCCAGCAGCCAAGATCAGGGGGCTAGAGCTTTCTTT,CASSQDQGARAFF
NA,once,TRBV7-6,TRBJ2-1,TGTGCCAGCAGCTTGGGCTGGAATGAGCAGTTCTTC,CASSLGWNEQFF
NA,once,TRBV14,TRBJ2-3,TGTGCCAGCAGCTTACGACTAGCAGATACGCAGTATTTT,CASSLRLADTQYF
TRBD1,NA,TRBV28,TRBJ1-2,TGTGCCAGCAGTCCCTGGACGGACAGGGTAGGCTACACCTTC,CASSPWTDRVGYTF
NA,NA,TRBV11-3,TRBJ1-1,TGTGCCAGCAGTCTGGATATAGTGAACACTGAAGCTTTCTTT,CASSLDIVNTEAFF
TRBD1,NA,TRBV7-9,TRBJ2-5,TGTGCCAGCAGCTTTGTGGGAACAGGGGGTAACCAGTACTTC,CASSFVGTGGNQYF
NA,NA,TRBV5-1,TRBJ2-2,TGCGCCAGCAGCTTTTCGGGTACGAACACCGGGGAGCTGTTTTTT,CASSFSGTNTGELFF
NA,NA,TRBV28,TRBJ2-6,TGTGCCAGCAGTTTAAATGGCAGTCCCTCTGGGGCCAACGTCCTGACTTTC,CASSLNGSPSGANVLTF
NA,once,TRBV27,TRBJ2-3,TGTGCCAGCAGTTTATCCCCGGGGGAGTTTACGGCGCAGTATTTT,CASSLSPGEFTAQYF
NA,NA,TRBV10-3,TRBJ2-1,TGTGCCACCGGGTGGGGCTACAATGAGCAGTTCTTC,CATGWGYNEQFF
NA,once,TRBV4-1,TRBJ1-1,TGCGCCAGCAGCCAACAGAGGAACACTGAAGCTTTCTTT,CASSQQRNTEAFF
NA,NA,TRBV6-5,TRBJ2-7,TGTGCCAGCAGTCCTCAGAGGATTGGCGAGCAGTACTTC,CASSPQRIGEQYF
NA,NA,TRBV20-1,TRBJ1-1,TGCAGTGCTAGAGACGCAGCTGAAGCTTTCTTT,CSARDAAEAFF
NA,NA,TRBV5-4,TRBJ2-5,TGTGCCAGCAGCTTGTATGGAGGACCCTCCCAGTACTTC,CASSLYGGPSQYF
TRBD1,NA,TRBV19,TRBJ1-2,TGTGCCTCTAACTCGCGGGACAGGTACTATGGCTACACCTTC,CASNSRDRYYGYTF
NA,NA,TRBV5-6,TRBJ1-2,TGTGCCAGCAGCAGGGAGCTTCACTATGGCTACACCTTC,CASSRELHYGYTF
NA,once,TRBV19,TRBJ1-5,TGTGCCAGTAGCCCAATATTCAATCAGCCCCAGCATTTT,CASSPIFNQPQHF
TRBD1,NA,TRBV5-8,TRBJ2-5,TGTGCCAGCAGCTTCCGAATAGGGACAGGGGTAGAGACCCAGTACTTC,CASSFRIGTGVETQYF
NA,NA,TRBV7-9,TRBJ1-1,TGTGCCAGCAGCTCCCCCGTGACAGGGAACACTGAAGCTTTCTTT,CASSSPVTGNTEAFF
NA,NA,TRBV18,TRBJ1-1,TGTGCCAGCTCACAACCAGGGATGAACACTGAAGCTTTCTTT,CASSQPGMNTEAFF
TRBD1,NA,TRBV7-8,TRBJ1-1,TGTGCCAGCAGCTTAGCCGTGGGAGGGGGCCACACTGAAGCTTTCTTT,CASSLAVGGGHTEAFF
TRBD2,NA,TRBV28,TRBJ2-1,TGTGCCAGCAGTTTACCGGCGGGGGGCGAGCAGTTCTTC,CASSLPAGGEQFF
NA,NA,TRBV25-1,TRBJ1-1,TGTGCCAGCCATTCCGGACGGGGAGCTAACACTGAAGCTTTCTTT,CASHSGRGANTEAFF
TRBD1,NA,TRBV19,TRBJ1-5,TGTGCCAGTAGTCAGCAGACAGGGTTGAGTCAGCCCCAGCATTTT,CASSQQTGLSQPQHF
NA,NA,TRBV9,TRBJ2-5,TGTGCCAGCAGCGTAGCTACCCCGACAGGAGGGTTTCAAGAGACCCAGTACTTC,CASSVATPTGGFQETQYF
NA,NA,TRBV19,TRBJ1-1,TGTGCCAGTAGTAGGGGGTCGAACACTGAAGCTTTCTTT,CASSRGSNTEAFF
NA,NA,TRBV9,TRBJ1-6,TGTGCCAGCAGCGTAGGAAGCCTCTATAATTCACCCCTCCACTTT,CASSVGSLYNSPLHF
TRBD1,NA,TRBV5-1,TRBJ1-4,TGCGCCAGCAGCTGGACAGGTGGTAGAACTAATGAAAAACTGTTTTTT,CASSWTGGRTNEKLFF
NA,NA,TRBV28,TRBJ1-5,TGTGCCAGCAGTTCCCCAGGGGCGAAGCAGCCCCAGCATTTT,CASSSPGAKQPQHF
NA,NA,TRBV6-6,TRBJ2-3,TGTGCCAGCAGTTACGGGCGCGCCCCCTTAACAGATACGCAGTATTTT,CASSYGRAPLTDTQYF
TRBD1,once,TRBV5-6,TRBJ2-2,TGTGCCAGCAGTCAGCAGGGGGTTAGACGCACCGGGGAGCTGTTTTTT,CASSQQGVRRTGELFF
TRBD1,NA,TRBV11-1,TRBJ1-2,TGTGCCAGCAGCTCCGCCGGACAGGGTAATGGCTACACCTTC,CASSSAGQGNGYTF
NA,few,TRBV19,TRBJ1-1,TGTGCCAGTACCAAAAACAGAGACACTGAAGCTTTCTTT,CASTKNRDTEAFF
TRBD1,NA,TRBV6-5,TRBJ2-2,TGTGCCAGCTCAGGACAGGGGAGCACCGGGGAGCTGTTTTTT,CASSGQGSTGELFF
NA,NA,TRBV19,TRBJ1-1,TGTGCCAGTAGGTTAGGGACAACGAACACTGAAGCTTTCTTT,CASRLGTTNTEAFF
TRBD1,few,TRBV18,TRBJ1-5,TGTGCCAGCTCACCACTCGGGACAGCCAATCAGCCCCAGCATTTT,CASSPLGTANQPQHF
NA,NA,TRBV28,TRBJ2-5,TGTGCCAGCAGTCCTGGGACGCAAGAGACCCAGTACTTC,CASSPGTQETQYF
NA,NA,TRBV28,TRBJ1-2,TGTGCCAGCAGTTTACCTGACAGAATCCCTAACTATGGCTACACCTTC,CASSLPDRIPNYGYTF
TRBD1,NA,TRBV5-6,TRBJ1-1,TGTGCCAGCAGCTTCAGGGGGCAGGCTTTCTTT,CASSFRGQAFF
TRBD1,once,TRBV27,TRBJ1-6,TGTGCCAGCAGTCTTGGACAGGGGGCTTTTTCACCCCTCCACTTT,CASSLGQGAFSPLHF
TRBD1,NA,TRBV4-1,TRBJ2-5,TGCGCCAGCAGCCTCGCGAGGGCACAGGGGGTGGCTGAGACCCAGTACTTC,CASSLARAQGVAETQYF
TRBD2,few,TRBV7-2,TRBJ2-5,TGTGCCAGCAGAAGGACTAGCGGGCTGTGGACCCAGTACTTC,CASRRTSGLWTQYF
TRBD1,NA,TRBV7-9,TRBJ1-3,TGTGCCAGCACTGGACAGGTTACGGGAAACACCATATATTTT,CASTGQVTGNTIYF
NA,NA,TRBV6-1,TRBJ1-1,TGTGCCAGCAGTGAGTATGACGGACGGATAAAGAACACTGAAGCTTTCTTT,CASSEYDGRIKNTEAFF
TRBD1,NA,TRBV5-4,TRBJ1-5,TGTGCCAGCAGCCCCCCATTGGGGGACAGGCGTTATAGCAATCAGCCCCAGCATTTT,CASSPPLGDRRYSNQPQHF
NA,NA,TRBV27,TRBJ1-2,TGTGCCAGCAGTTTAAGGGGGGGTACTAACTATGGCTACACCTTC,CASSLRGGTNYGYTF
NA,NA,TRBV19,TRBJ2-6,TGTGCCACTAACCAGGGGGGGAGGTCTGGGGCCAACGTCCTGACTTTC,CATNQGGRSGANVLTF
TRBD1,NA,TRBV6-1,TRBJ1-2,TGTGCCAGCAGTGAACCCTTAGGGACAGGGACCTGGGGCTACACCTTC,CASSEPLGTGTWGYTF
NA,NA,TRBV11-2,TRBJ1-3,TGTGCCAGCAGCTCCCAAATGCTGACAGATGGAAACACCATATATTTT,CASSSQMLTDGNTIYF
NA,NA,TRBV21-1,TRBJ1-4,TGTGCCAGCAGCAAAGGGGATTTTCCAACTAATGAAAAACTGTTTTTT,CASSKGDFPTNEKLFF
TRBD2,once,TRBV6-5,TRBJ2-1,TGTGCCAGCAGTCCGACTAGCTTGGGGAGTGAGCAGTTCTTC,CASSPTSLGSEQFF